At least ten counts were recorded for the clone carrying this T cell receptor beta chain. What it recognizes is unknown. The germline gives CDR1 SQVTM, CDR2 ANQGSEA. The CDR3 has 13 residues. Trimming removed 5 bases from V and 7 bases from J, with 14 bases in between. One entry per CDR3 protein, called by TCRdb with MiXCR from the 5' RACE reads. The sample lists some 350,000 distinct CDR3 sequences, approximately 3.9% occurring once. These data are taken from a study of T cells after yellow fever vaccination. Findings and caveats of the study: Researchers report a weaker secondary response that nonetheless peaked faster, day 5 versus 15.

V gene TRBV29-1 combines with J gene TRBJ2-2; D gene uncertain. The sequencing here drew on PBMCs, taken 5 days after the yellow fever booster vaccination. This clonotype was obtained from a man between 18 and 29 years old who received the YFV17D yellow fever vaccine. CDR3 sequence: CSVKYHTDGELFF. The CDR3, as DNA: TGCAGCGTTAAATATCACACAGACGGGGAGCTGTTTTTT.